These 19 T cell receptor beta chains were sequenced from one sample in a study of T cells in women clearing cervical HPV infection. Profiling relied on immunoSEQ multiplex PCR, and the TCRdb table lists in-frame clones only, not all of them. The table lists more than 40,000 clones. Specimen: blood buffy coat. The receptors originated from a woman between 18 and 69 years old with a cervical HPV16 infection that either progressed to CIN3+ or cleared (not recorded which).

On this clone itself: Read data end 3 residues before the CDR3 end; the end is taken from the germline J gene. The V call is TRBV7-9, the J call TRBJ1-5; 8 nucleotides match TRBD1. The J segment lost 1 base and the V segment lost 1 base, leaving 0 bases of the junction unmatched. Per germline, CDR1 SEHNR and CDR2 FQNEAQ (reference sequence). There are 15 residues in the CDR3. CDR3 sequence: CASSLGTGSNQPQHF. CDR3 DNA, as far as it was read: TGTGCCAGCAGCTTAGGGACAGGGAGCAATCAGCCC.

For this clone: The read stops 3 residues short of the end of the CDR3; the missing end is completed from the germline J gene. The rearrangement uses TRBV5-6 and TRBJ2-7; D might be TRBD1 (6 bases). The CDR3 runs 13 residues. Germline loops: CDR1 SGHDT, CDR2 YYEEEE. The V end was cut by 2 bases, the J end by 6 bases, with 12 bases between. The sequenced part of the CDR3 DNA is TGTGCCAGCAGCTTCGGGACATCCCCCGAG. Amino acid sequence: CASSFGTSPE. The complete CDR3 protein is CASSFGTSPEQYF.

For this clone: The CDR3 end falls 3 residues outside the read, so it is completed with the germline J gene. V usage is TRBV10-3 and J usage is TRBJ1-2; D might be TRBD1 (6 bases). The CDR3 is 14 amino acids. Germline CDR1 and CDR2: ENHRY and SYGVKD. The CDR3 reads CAINTGGATDTYTF. The CDR3 DNA, read in part, is TGTGCCATCAACACCGGGGGGGCAACAGATACC.

In the case of this clone: The junction differs from germline at one of its ends, possibly a read error. The read ends 3 residues early relative to the CDR3; the germline J gene fills the gap. In the same sample, other DNA sequences code for this CDR3. The rearrangement links TRBV30 to TRBJ1-3, with D maybe TRBD1 (6 bases). Germline CDR1 is GTSNPN and CDR2 is SVGIG (reference sequence). CDR3 length: 15 residues. CDR3: CAWSTHTGTGNTIYF. The sequenced CDR3 bases are TGTGCCTGGAGTACCCATACAGGGACCGGAAACACA.

About this clone: The read is 3 residues too short to cover the CDR3 end, so that end is filled in from the germline J gene. This chain connects TRBV19 to TRBJ1-2; 7 bases map to TRBD1. The length of the CDR3 is 13 residues. Per germline, CDR1 LNHDA and CDR2 SQIVND (reference sequence). Trimming cost V 5 bases and J 2 bases; bases outside gene matches: 2. CDR3 residues: CASSGTANYGYTF. CDR3 DNA, as far as it was read: TGTGCCAGTAGTGGGACAGCAAACTATGGC.

Regarding this clone: The read ends 3 residues early relative to the CDR3; the germline J gene fills the gap. The V gene is TRBV5-6, the J gene TRBJ2-2; no definite D call. Trimming shortened V by 0 bases and J by 7 bases, and 7 bases separated the two germline ends. The CDR3 length is 13 residues. CDR1 and CDR2 from the germline V gene are SGHDT and YYEEEE. CDR3 residues: CASSLVHIGELFF. Incomplete CDR3 DNA: TGTGCCAGCAGCTTGGTACATATCGGGGAG.

With respect to this clone: Read data end 3 residues before the CDR3 end; the end is taken from the germline J gene. The chain recombines TRBV19 with TRBJ1-6; D is perhaps TRBD1 (5 bases). This CDR3 has 14 amino acids. The germline CDR1 and CDR2 sequences are LNHDA and SQIVND (reference sequence). The germline V and J ends were trimmed by 8 bases and 0 bases, with 8 bases remaining between them. The sequenced CDR3 bases are TGTGCCAGTGCGACAGTCTCCTATAATTCACCC. This sequence encodes CASATVSYNSP. The entire CDR3 reads CASATVSYNSPLHF. Together with reference TRBV19 and TRBJ1-6, the CDR3 gives the full variable domain: DGGITQSPKYLFRKEGQNVTLSCEQNLNHDAMYWYRQDPGQGLRLIYYSQIVNDFQKGDIAEGYSVSREKKESFPLTVTSAQKNPTAFYLCASATVSYNSPLHFGNGTRLTVT.

As concerns this clone: The read ends 3 residues early relative to the CDR3; the germline J gene fills the gap. The chain is built from TRBV30 and TRBJ1-1; tentative D call: TRBD1 (5 bases). Germline lookup yields CDR1 GTSNPN and CDR2 SVGIG (reference sequence). CDR3 length: 12 amino acids. The DNA read from the CDR3 is TGTGCCTGGAGTGTAGCGGGGCCCGAA. This encodes CAWSVAGPE. Given in full, the CDR3 is CAWSVAGPEAFF. The full variable domain, in which reference TRBV30 and TRBJ1-1 provide the parts outside the CDR3, is SQTIHQWPATLVQPVGSPLSLECTVEGTSNPNLYWYRQAAGRGLQLLFYSVGIGQISSEVPQNLSASRPQDRQFILSSKKLLLSDSGFYLCAWSVAGPEAFFGQGTRLTVV.

Turning to this clone: Read data end 3 residues before the CDR3 end; the end is taken from the germline J gene. V is TRBV7-6 and J is TRBJ1-4, with D possibly TRBD1 on 5 matching bases. Looked up from germline, CDR1 is SGHVS and CDR2 is FNYEAQ. The V end lost 5 bases, the J end lost 7 bases, and 20 bases lay between the germline ends. The CDR3 is 16 amino acids. CDR3 loop: CASSPAGGRAREKLFF. The CDR3 DNA, read in part, is TGTGCCAGCAGCCCAGCCGGGGGGAGGGCTCGTGAAAAA.

With regard to this clone: The read terminates 3 residues ahead of where the CDR3 ends, so the germline J gene completes it. The chain couples TRBV20-1 to TRBJ1-1; D gene uncertain. This CDR3 has 13 amino acids. Deletions cut 1 base from V and 0 bases from J, with 6 bases between. CDR1 is DFQATT, CDR2 SNEGSKA, per germline (reference sequence). Partial CDR3 DNA: TGCAGTGCTAGAGGGCCCATGAACACTGAA. It encodes CSARGPMNTE. The full CDR3 reads CSARGPMNTEAFF.

About this clone itself: The CDR3 extends 3 residues past the end of the read, so its final part is completed from the germline J gene. The chain carries TRBV19 and TRBJ1-5; TRBD1 might be the D (6 bases). In germline, CDR1 is LNHDA, CDR2 SQIVND (reference sequence). CDR3 length: 12 residues. Trimming pared 8 bases from V and 6 bases from J, leaving 11 bases between. The CDR3 bases that were read are TGTGCCAGTGGGGGCTGGGCTCAGCCC. It translates to CASGGWAQP. The entire CDR3 protein reads CASGGWAQPQHF. The full variable domain, its missing parts supplied by reference TRBV19 and TRBJ1-5, is DGGITQSPKYLFRKEGQNVTLSCEQNLNHDAMYWYRQDPGQGLRLIYYSQIVNDFQKGDIAEGYSVSREKKESFPLTVTSAQKNPTAFYLCASGGWAQPQHFGDGTRLSIL.

On this clone: The read is 3 residues too short to cover the CDR3 end, so that end is filled in from the germline J gene. The V call is TRBV14, the J call TRBJ2-7; no clear D. CDR3 length: 14 residues. Germline lookup yields CDR1 SGHDN and CDR2 FVKESK. The V and J ends lost 1 base and 3 bases respectively, with 10 bases between them. CDR3 loop: CASSQVGRNYEQYF. CDR3 DNA, as far as it was read: TGTGCCAGCAGCCAAGTGGGCAGGAACTACGAG.

On this clone itself: The read comes to an end 3 residues before the CDR3 does, leaving the germline J gene to fill in the end. The rearrangement links TRBV19 to TRBJ2-3; tentative D call: TRBD1 (5 bases). Trimming removed 5 bases at V and 1 base at J, with 10 bases between. The germline gives CDR1 LNHDA, CDR2 SQIVND (reference sequence). The CDR3 contains 14 residues. The CDR3: CASSRQMGTDTQYF. The covered CDR3 bases are TGTGCCAGTAGTCGACAGATGGGCACAGATACG.

About this clone itself: The read falls 3 residues short of the CDR3 end, and the missing part is taken from the germline J gene. The rearrangement links TRBV3-1 (or the pseudogene TRBV3-2) to TRBJ1-2; no reliable D call. The CDR3 is made up of 15 amino acids. CDR1 is LGHDT, CDR2 YNNKEL, per germline (reference sequence). Trimming left V 1 base short and J 2 bases short, with 11 bases between. The CDR3 protein is CASSQGRARNYGYTF. CDR3 DNA, as far as it was read: TGTGCCAGCAGCCAAGGTCGCGCACGGAACTATGGC.

Comment on this clone: The read falls 3 residues short of the CDR3 end, and the missing part is taken from the germline J gene. The chain joins TRBV6-2 or TRBV6-3 to TRBJ1-2; D gene ambiguous. There are 14 residues in the CDR3. The V end lost 4 bases, the J end lost 4 bases, and 13 bases lay between the germline ends. Per the germline V gene, CDR1 is MNHEY and CDR2 is SVGEGT. The CDR3 protein is CASSLEGVVYGYTF. The CDR3 bases that were read are TGTGCCAGCAGTTTGGAGGGCGTAGTCTATGGC.

CDR3 protein: CSVSMWGGGALTDTQYF. The part of the CDR3 DNA that was read is TGCAGTGTTAGTATGTGGGGCGGGGGGGCGTTAACAGATACG. The J gene is TRBJ2-3, the V gene TRBV20-1; 9 nucleotides agree with TRBD2. The CDR3 goes on 3 residues after the read ends, and that part is filled in from the germline J gene. This CDR3 spans 17 amino acids. Looked up from germline, CDR1 is DFQATT and CDR2 is SNEGSKA (reference sequence). Trimming removed 7 bases from V and 3 bases from J; junction bases left unmatched: 17.

As for this clone: The read finishes 3 residues shy of the CDR3 end, and the germline J gene is used to complete it. The rearrangement links TRBV7-9 to TRBJ2-1, with unresolved D. In germline, CDR1 is SEHNR, CDR2 FQNEAQ (reference sequence). The V and J ends lost 0 bases and 2 bases respectively, with 2 bases between them. The CDR3 extends over 13 amino acids. The CDR3 spells CASSLAAYNEQFF. The sequenced CDR3 bases are TGTGCCAGCAGCTTAGCCGCCTACAATGAG.

Turning to this clone: The read terminates 3 residues before the CDR3 end, so the remaining end is supplied by the germline J gene. The genes are TRBV19 and TRBJ2-3; TRBD1 matches at 9 bases. The CDR3 length is 18 residues. Germline CDR1 reads LNHDA; CDR2 reads SQIVND (reference sequence). The covered CDR3 bases are TGTGCCAGTACCCCCCGGGACAGGGCATCTTATAGCAATCAGCCG. This translates into CASTPRDRASYSNQP. The complete CDR3 reads CASTPRDRASYSNQPQYF.

Notes on this clone: The DNA ends 3 residues before the CDR3 does, and the rest of the CDR3 is filled in from the germline J gene. The rearrangement joins TRBV7-2 to TRBJ2-1, with TRBD2 identical over 8 bases. Germline CDR1 is SGHTA and CDR2 is FQGNSA. V was clipped by 2 bases and J by 9 bases; unmatched bases: 6. The CDR3 has 14 amino acids. The covered CDR3 bases are TGTGCCAGCAGCTTAACGCTAGCGGGCAGTGAG. It codes for CASSLTLAGSE. The complete CDR3 sequence is CASSLTLAGSEQFF.